Listed below are T cell receptor beta chains from one sample, sequenced in a study of identical twins. Using its own MiXCR run on the 5' RACE reads, TCRdb lists one record per CDR3 protein. This table has under 900,000 distinct CDR3 sequences, roughly 12% appearing once. This same sample was also part of a study on yellow fever vaccine responses in identical twins.

Sample: PBMCs. These receptors originate from a woman between 18 and 30 years old in good health. Each CDR3 is given with its conserved first and last residue. A D gene is named only where the DNA matches it firmly. Size tells how often a clone was seen (once, few, many) or the class of an expanded clone, and some rows leave it out.

v_gene: TRBV6-1
j_gene: TRBJ2-3
len: 14
d_gene: TRBD2
abundance: few
CDR3nt: TGTGCCAGTGACACGGGAGGTCGGGCAGATACGCAGTATTTT
CDR3aa: CASDTGGRADTQYF

v_gene: TRBV7-8
j_gene: TRBJ1-1
len: 14
d_gene: NA
abundance: NA
CDR3nt: TGTGCCAGCAGCTTAGTAGGGGGAGACTCTGAAGCTTTCTTT
CDR3aa: CASSLVGGDSEAFF

v_gene: TRBV20-1
j_gene: TRBJ2-7
len: 14
d_gene: TRBD2
abundance: many
CDR3nt: TGCAGTGCTAGAGACCTAGCGGGAGGCTACGAGCAGTACTTC
CDR3aa: CSARDLAGGYEQYF

v_gene: TRBV7-2
j_gene: TRBJ2-1
len: 15
d_gene: NA
abundance: few
CDR3nt: TGTGCCAGCAGCACGGGCATTGGAGGGGGCAATGAGCAGTTCTTC
CDR3aa: CASSTGIGGGNEQFF

v_gene: TRBV12-3/TRBV12-4
j_gene: TRBJ1-1
len: 14
d_gene: NA
abundance: few
CDR3nt: TGTGCCAGCAGTCGGGGACCTCTGAACACTGAAGCTTTCTTT
CDR3aa: CASSRGPLNTEAFF

v_gene: TRBV7-9
j_gene: TRBJ1-6
len: 15
d_gene: TRBD1
abundance: few
CDR3nt: TGTGCCAGCAGCGACTACAGGGGGCTGAATTCACCCCTCCACTTT
CDR3aa: CASSDYRGLNSPLHF

v_gene: TRBV10-3
j_gene: TRBJ2-5
len: 16
d_gene: TRBD2
abundance: few
CDR3nt: TGTGCCATCAGTGAGTCGCTAGCGGGGTTCCAAGAGACCCAGTACTTC
CDR3aa: CAISESLAGFQETQYF

v_gene: TRBV5-1
j_gene: TRBJ2-5
len: 15
d_gene: NA
abundance: NA
CDR3nt: TGCGCCAGCAGCGCCACTAGAGGGGTTGGAGAGACCCAGTACTTC
CDR3aa: CASSATRGVGETQYF

v_gene: TRBV5-1
j_gene: TRBJ1-2
len: 16
d_gene: TRBD1
abundance: NA
CDR3nt: TGCGCCAGCAGCTTGACTGGACAGGGCTCGACCTATGGCTACACCTTC
CDR3aa: CASSLTGQGSTYGYTF

v_gene: TRBV20-1
j_gene: TRBJ2-3
len: 16
d_gene: NA
abundance: NA
CDR3nt: TGCAGTGCTAGACCGAGGAGGGGGGGCCCCACAGATACGCAGTATTTT
CDR3aa: CSARPRRGGPTDTQYF

v_gene: TRBV6-4
j_gene: TRBJ2-1
len: 15
d_gene: TRBD2
abundance: many
CDR3nt: TGTGCCAGCAGTGACTCTAGCGGGAGCTACAATGAGCAGTTCTTC
CDR3aa: CASSDSSGSYNEQFF

v_gene: TRBV5-1
j_gene: TRBJ2-5
len: 14
d_gene: NA
abundance: many
CDR3nt: TGCGCCAGCAGCCGAGGACAGCTTCAAGAGACCCAGTACTTC
CDR3aa: CASSRGQLQETQYF

v_gene: TRBV11-2
j_gene: TRBJ1-1
len: 16
d_gene: NA
abundance: NA
CDR3nt: TGTGCCAGCAGCTTAGAATTTGGAGGGGCAGCCACTGAAGCTTTCTTT
CDR3aa: CASSLEFGGAATEAFF

v_gene: TRBV19
j_gene: TRBJ2-4
len: 19
d_gene: NA
abundance: NA
CDR3nt: TGTGCCAGTACCTCGGCCTGGGAGGTCGGGACAGTAGCCAAAAACATTCAGTACTTC
CDR3aa: CASTSAWEVGTVAKNIQYF

v_gene: TRBV3-1
j_gene: TRBJ2-7
len: 14
d_gene: TRBD1
abundance: NA
CDR3nt: TGTGCCAGCAGCACAGGGACAGAAACCTACGAGCAGTACTTC
CDR3aa: CASSTGTETYEQYF

v_gene: TRBV5-1
j_gene: TRBJ2-7
len: 15
d_gene: TRBD1
abundance: NA
CDR3nt: TGCGCCAGCAGCTTGGCTTGGACAGGGACCTACGAGCAGTACTTC
CDR3aa: CASSLAWTGTYEQYF

v_gene: TRBV29-1
j_gene: TRBJ2-5
len: 12
d_gene: NA
abundance: few
CDR3nt: TGCAGCGCTCAGGGGATGGGGGAGACCCAGTACTTC
CDR3aa: CSAQGMGETQYF

v_gene: TRBV27
j_gene: TRBJ2-7
len: 15
d_gene: TRBD1
abundance: few
CDR3nt: TGTGCCAGCAGTTTAAGGACAGGGGGCACCTACGAGCAGTACTTC
CDR3aa: CASSLRTGGTYEQYF

v_gene: TRBV24-1
j_gene: TRBJ1-2
len: 14
d_gene: NA
abundance: few
CDR3nt: TGTGCCACCAGTGATCACAGGCTCCTTTATGGCTACACCTTC
CDR3aa: CATSDHRLLYGYTF

v_gene: TRBV6-5
j_gene: TRBJ2-3
len: 16
d_gene: TRBD2
abundance: few
CDR3nt: TGTGCCAGCAGTTACCAGAATAGCGGGGGGACTGATACGCAGTATTTT
CDR3aa: CASSYQNSGGTDTQYF

v_gene: TRBV24-1
j_gene: TRBJ2-1
len: 12
d_gene: TRBD2
abundance: many
CDR3nt: TGTGCCACCAGTTCGCGGGAGAATGAGCAGTTCTTC
CDR3aa: CATSSRENEQFF

v_gene: TRBV10-3
j_gene: TRBJ2-2
len: 15
d_gene: NA
abundance: NA
CDR3nt: TGTGCCATCAACGTCGGGGGACGGAGCACCGGGGAGCTGTTATTT
CDR3aa: CAINVGGRSTGELLF

v_gene: TRBV5-1
j_gene: TRBJ2-2
len: 12
d_gene: NA
abundance: many
CDR3nt: TGCGCCAGCAGCCGAGTAGCCGGGGAGCTGTTTTTT
CDR3aa: CASSRVAGELFF

v_gene: TRBV12-3/TRBV12-4
j_gene: TRBJ2-7
len: 14
d_gene: NA
abundance: few
CDR3nt: TGTGCCAGCAGTTTAGCGCTCCAGGCGACCGAGCAGTACTTC
CDR3aa: CASSLALQATEQYF

v_gene: TRBV11-1
j_gene: TRBJ1-6
len: 18
d_gene: NA
abundance: few
CDR3nt: TGTGCCAGCAGCTTAGAATATCTGGGGACAAGCTATAATTCACCCCTCCACTTT
CDR3aa: CASSLEYLGTSYNSPLHF

v_gene: TRBV19
j_gene: TRBJ2-1
len: 13
d_gene: TRBD2
abundance: NA
CDR3nt: TGTGCCAGTACTAGCGGCCCGGGGGATGAGCAGTTCTTC
CDR3aa: CASTSGPGDEQFF

v_gene: TRBV12-3/TRBV12-4
j_gene: TRBJ2-5
len: 15
d_gene: NA
abundance: NA
CDR3nt: TGTGCCAGCAGCCGTCCGGACGGTACAGGGGAGACCCAGTACTTC
CDR3aa: CASSRPDGTGETQYF

v_gene: TRBV14
j_gene: TRBJ2-5
len: 14
d_gene: NA
abundance: few
CDR3nt: TGTGCCAGCAGCCAAGAGAGGTTGGTGGAGACCCAGTACTTC
CDR3aa: CASSQERLVETQYF

v_gene: TRBV10-3
j_gene: TRBJ2-6
len: 18
d_gene: TRBD2
abundance: few
CDR3nt: TGTGCCATCAGTGAGGTAGCGGGAGGGCCGTATGGGGCCAACGTCCTGACTTTC
CDR3aa: CAISEVAGGPYGANVLTF

v_gene: TRBV7-6
j_gene: TRBJ2-1
len: 15
d_gene: NA
abundance: few
CDR3nt: TGTGCCAGCAGCCATGATAACGGGGCGCAGGAAGAGCAGTTCTTC
CDR3aa: CASSHDNGAQEEQFF